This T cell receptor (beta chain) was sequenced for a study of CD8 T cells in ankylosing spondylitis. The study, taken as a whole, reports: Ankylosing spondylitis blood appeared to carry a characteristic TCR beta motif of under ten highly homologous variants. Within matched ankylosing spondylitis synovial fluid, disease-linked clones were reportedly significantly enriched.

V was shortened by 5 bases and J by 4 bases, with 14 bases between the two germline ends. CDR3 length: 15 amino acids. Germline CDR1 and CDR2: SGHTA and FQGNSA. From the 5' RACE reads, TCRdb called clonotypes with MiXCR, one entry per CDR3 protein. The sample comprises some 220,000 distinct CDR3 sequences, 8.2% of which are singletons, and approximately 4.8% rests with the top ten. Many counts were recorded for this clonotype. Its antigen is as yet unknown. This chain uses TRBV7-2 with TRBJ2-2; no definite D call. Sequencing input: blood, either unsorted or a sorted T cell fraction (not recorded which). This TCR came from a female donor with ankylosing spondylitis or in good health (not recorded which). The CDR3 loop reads CASSPGLPATGELFF. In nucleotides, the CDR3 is TGTGCCAGCAGCCCGGGCCTTCCAGCCACCGGGGAGCTGTTTTTT. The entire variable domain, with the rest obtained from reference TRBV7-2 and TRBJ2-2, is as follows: GAGVSQSPSNKVTEKGKDVELRCDPISGHTALYWYRQSLGQGLEFLIYFQGNSAPDKSGLPSDRFSAERTGGSVSTLTIQRTQQEDSAVYLCASSPGLPATGELFFGEGSRLTVL.